This T cell receptor (beta chain) was obtained from a study of blood T cell repertoires in COVID-19. Per the authors' pipeline: The authors estimated nucleated cell counts from reference gene primer amplification. Sequencing was performed with immunoSEQ multiplex PCR; in TCRdb, only in-frame clones are kept and a portion is missing. The V and J calls and clone size come from that table; D and trimming were worked out from the DNA. The table has approximately 140,000 clones, roughly 91% seen once. The CDR3 loop spans 13 amino acids. The V and J ends lost 4 bases and 9 bases respectively, with 13 bases between them.

This clonotype was sampled from a man aged 50 to 59 with active or convalescent COVID-19. V gene TRBV12-3 or TRBV12-4 combines with J gene TRBJ1-5; TRBD1 might be the D (5 bases). The sequenced sample was peripheral blood. The CDR3 loop is CASSSQGGVPQHF. CDR3 coding DNA: TGTGCCAGCAGTTCCCAGGGAGGGGTGCCCCAGCATTTT.